These 19 T cell receptor beta chains share one sample of origin, sequenced in a study of cytomegalovirus exposure and HLA in healthy donors. 13 Jbeta primers and 60 Vbeta primers were used for the PCR. Repertoires were generated with immunoSEQ multiplex PCR, while TCRdb's copy carries only in-frame clones and drops some. The sample holds over 150,000 clones, 80% to 85% seen once. The specimen sequenced was PBMCs. The source is a woman aged 25 to 39 in good health and CMV-seronegative.

The genes are TRBV5-3 and TRBJ2-6; 8 bases fit TRBD1. TRBV5-3 is assigned to the ORF class and has an uncertain function. V lost 4 bases, J lost 2 bases, and 5 bases stayed unmatched. The CDR3 covers 16 residues. CDR3 sequence (DNA): TGTGCCAGAAGCACCTTACAGGGGGCTGGGGCCAACGTCCTGACTTTC. Protein product: CARSTLQGAGANVLTF.

This clone was counted a few times. Other DNA sequences in the same sample also yield this CDR3. This chain joins TRBV4-3 and TRBJ1-2; D gene uncertain. This CDR3 comprises 15 residues. Trimming pared 0 bases from V and 0 bases from J, leaving 8 bases between. CDR1 LGHNA and CDR2 YSLEER come from the germline V gene. In DNA form, the CDR3 reads TGCGCCAGCAGCCAAGACAGGAGGACTAACTATGGCTACACCTTC. This encodes CASSQDRRTNYGYTF.

This clone was detected once. J is TRBJ1-6 and V is TRBV7-2; D ambiguous. The CDR3 covers 16 residues. V shed 5 bases and J shed 2 bases, with 13 bases lying between them. Germline V lookup: CDR1 SGHTA, CDR2 FQGNSA. The CDR3 coding sequence is TGTGCCAGCAGCCCCCGGCGGTTTACCTATAATTCACCCCTCCACTTT. Encoded protein: CASSPRRFTYNSPLHF.

The CDR3 nucleotides read TGTGCCACCCGTCCGGGTCTGGGAAACACCATATATTTT. This translates into CATRPGLGNTIYF. This chain uses TRBV7-9 with TRBJ1-3; unclear D gene. The germline CDR1 and CDR2 sequences are SEHNR and FQNEAQ (reference sequence). Trimming removed 10 bases from V and 4 bases from J, with 14 bases in between. CDR3 length: 13 amino acids.

The chain is built from TRBV19 and TRBJ1-1, with D uncertain. The CDR3 is 13 amino acids. Germline V gene lookup returns CDR1 LNHDA and CDR2 SQIVND (reference sequence). V dropped 2 bases and J dropped 3 bases, with 7 bases sitting between them. For the CDR3, the DNA is TGTGCCAGTAGTATACAACAGTACACTGAAGCTTTCTTT. This gives the protein CASSIQQYTEAFF.

The chain is built from TRBV27 and TRBJ2-7; possible D gene TRBD2, 6 bases. V lost 10 bases and J 1 base, leaving 17 bases between the germline ends. Germline V CDR1 and CDR2: MNHEY, SMNVEV (reference sequence). This CDR3 is built from 14 residues. CDR3 amino acids: CAIKRSSASYEQYF. The CDR3 nucleotides are TGTGCCATAAAGCGGTCTAGCGCATCCTACGAGCAGTACTTC.

V gene TRBV28 combines with J gene TRBJ2-3, with 7 nucleotides matching TRBD1. The CDR3 totals 14 residues. Germline V CDR1 and CDR2: MDHEN, SYDVKM. With V trimmed by 5 bases and J by 5 bases, 7 bases remained unmatched. The CDR3 here is CASSLGQVGDTQYF. DNA for the CDR3: TGTGCCAGCAGTCTTGGACAGGTAGGAGATACGCAGTATTTT.

The chain uses TRBV27 and TRBJ2-6, with 9 bases that match TRBD1. Germline assignment: CDR1 MNHEY and CDR2 SMNVEV (reference sequence). Trimming took 5 bases from V and 2 from J; bases not matched to a gene: 7. This CDR3 contains 17 residues. In DNA form, the CDR3 reads TGTGCCAGCAGTCCGGGACAGGGCACCACTGGGGCCAACGTCCTGACTTTC. Translation: CASSPGQGTTGANVLTF.

The chain links TRBV11-2 to TRBJ2-5, with 9 bases lining up with TRBD2. Unmatched junction bases numbered 4, after V lost 5 bases and J lost 0 bases. The CDR3 length is 15 residues. Germline loops: CDR1 SGHAT, CDR2 FQNNGV. CDR3 loop: CASSRGLADQETQYF. CDR3 nucleotides: TGTGCCAGCAGCCGGGGACTAGCAGACCAAGAGACCCAGTACTTC.

The chain links TRBV30 to TRBJ1-5; a possible D gene is TRBD1 (5 bases). Trimming stripped 1 base from V and 9 bases from J, with 16 bases between. CDR1 and CDR2 from the germline V gene are GTSNPN and SVGIG (reference sequence). The CDR3 runs 14 residues. Here the CDR3 DNA reads TGTGCCTGGAGTGGCGGGACCCTAAGTGGGCCCCAGCATTTT. This gives the protein CAWSGGTLSGPQHF.

The chain uses TRBV30 and TRBJ1-5; D is uncertain. The length of the CDR3 is 15 residues. With 6 bases removed from V and 2 bases from J, the gap between germline ends came to 17 bases. Germline CDR1 and CDR2: GTSNPN and SVGIG (reference sequence). In nucleotides, the CDR3 is TGTGCCTGCGGCCTAACATACGGGGGCAATCAGCCCCAGCATTTT. It translates to CACGLTYGGNQPQHF. Supplemented by reference TRBV30 and TRBJ1-5, the full variable domain reads SQTIHQWPATLVQPVGSPLSLECTVEGTSNPNLYWYRQAAGRGLQLLFYSVGIGQISSEVPQNLSASRPQDRQFILSSKKLLLSDSGFYLCACGLTYGGNQPQHFGDGTRLSIL.

This clone was detected once. Mismatch with germline at one junction end may stem from a read error. The genes are TRBV11-2 and TRBJ2-6; weak D call: TRBD2 (6 bases). The CDR3 spans 17 residues. Germline CDR1 and CDR2: SGHAT and FQNNGV. CDR3 DNA sequence: TGTGCCAGCAGCCCGGGACTGCACCCGGCTGGGGCCAACGGCCTGACTTTC. It yields the protein CASSPGLHPAGANGLTF.

The rearrangement uses TRBV10-2 and TRBJ1-5; 8 bases line up with TRBD1. J lost 0 bases, V lost 6 bases, and 10 bases had no gene match. Germline V lookup: CDR1 WSHSY, CDR2 SAAADI. This CDR3 is built from 17 residues. In DNA, the CDR3 is TGCGCCAGCAGCTCAAAGGACAGGGATACTAGCAATCAGCCCCAGCATTTT. It encodes CASSSKDRDTSNQPQHF.

The chain uses TRBV23-1 and TRBJ1-1; 9 bases map to TRBD1. TRBV23-1 counts as an open reading frame of uncertain function. The CDR3 spans 15 residues. Trimming at V came to 6 bases and at J to 1 base, leaving 6 bases not matched to a gene. CDR3 residues: CASRQGQGRNTEAFF. CDR3 in DNA: TGCGCCAGCAGACAGGGACAGGGAAGGAACACTGAAGCTTTCTTT.

The chain combines TRBV29-1 with TRBJ2-1; 8 positions match TRBD1. Trimming took 6 bases from V and 0 from J; bases not matched to a gene: 13. The length of the CDR3 is 17 residues. Per germline, CDR1 SQVTM and CDR2 ANQGSEA. The DNA of the CDR3 is TGCAGCGTCTCCGAGGTGTGGGACAGGAGCTCCTACAATGAGCAGTTCTTC. This gives the protein CSVSEVWDRSSYNEQFF.

This clone occurred once. One end of the junction is discordant with germline, which a read error may explain. This rearrangement joins TRBV11-2 to TRBJ2-7; D may be TRBD2 (5 bases). The CDR3 extends over 12 amino acids. CDR1 is SGHAT, CDR2 FQNNGV, per germline. CDR3 in DNA: TGTGCCAGCAGCTTAGTGGGAGCGCCAAACTCCTTC. Translating gives CASSLVGAPNSF.

The chain employs TRBV14 and TRBJ2-5, with D possibly TRBD2 on 5 matching bases. Trimming removed 1 base at V and 6 bases at J, with 15 bases between. Germline CDR1 and CDR2: SGHDN and FVKESK. The CDR3 extends over 15 amino acids. CDR3 nucleotide sequence: TGTGCCAGCAGCCAAGCAGCGCTAGCTCATCAGACCCAGTACTTC. This gives the protein CASSQAALAHQTQYF.

The gene calls are TRBV15 and TRBJ1-2, with D hard to call. The CDR3 contains 15 residues. Trimming shortened V by 1 base and J by 4 bases, and 13 bases separated the two germline ends. Germline V gene lookup returns CDR1 LNHNV and CDR2 YYDKDF (reference sequence). CDR3 DNA sequence: TGTGCCACCAGCAGAGTCGGTGGCGGATCCTATGGCTACACCTTC. It encodes CATSRVGGGSYGYTF.

J is TRBJ2-5 and V is TRBV4-1; 9 bases agree with TRBD2. The J segment lost 9 bases and the V segment lost 0 bases, leaving 11 bases of the junction unmatched. There are 16 residues in the CDR3. Germline assignment: CDR1 MGHRA and CDR2 YSYEKL. The chain's CDR3 is CASSQELAGGGGSQYF. CDR3 sequence (DNA): TGCGCCAGCAGCCAAGAACTAGCGGGTGGGGGTGGGTCCCAGTACTTC.